Listed here are 18 T cell receptor beta chains from one sample, sequenced in a study of blood T cell repertoires in COVID-19. The protocol was immunoSEQ multiplex PCR, while the TCRdb copy is restricted to in-frame clones and leaves out a portion. The table lists about 200,000 clones, less than 80% of them singletons. Source material: peripheral blood. The receptor set was obtained from a man aged 45-65 years who had recovered from COVID-19.

The V call is TRBV21-1, the J call TRBJ2-7; TRBD1, the table's D call, lacks a check against the DNA. TRBV21-1 is reported as a pseudogene. This CDR3 is built from 19 residues. The CDR3, as DNA: TGTGCCAGCTCCCCCCCTCAAGTCACCCCCGATCAGTCAACCTACGAGCAGTACTTC. Protein sequence: CASSPPQVTPDQSTYEQYF.

CDR3 residues: CASSTDPGRSGYTF. DNA of the CDR3: TGTGCCAGCAGCACTGACCCGGGGAGAAGTGGCTACACCTTC. The rearrangement uses TRBV5-4 and TRBJ1-2; D gene uncertain. This CDR3 is built from 14 residues. Trimming cost V 4 bases and J 7 bases, with 17 bases left between them. Germline V gene sequence: CDR1 SGHNT, CDR2 YYREEE (reference sequence).

V gene TRBV28 combines with J gene TRBJ2-2; a possible D gene is TRBD2 (5 bases). The CDR3 sequence is 16 residues long. The V end lost 6 bases, the J end lost 0 bases, and 14 bases lay between the germline ends. Germline lookup yields CDR1 MDHEN and CDR2 SYDVKM. CDR3 DNA sequence: TGTGCCAGCAGCAACCCCTCCGGGGCGAACACCGGGGAGCTGTTTTTT. Residues: CASSNPSGANTGELFF. The variable domain in full, completed from reference TRBV28 and TRBJ2-2, reads DVKVTQSSRYLVKRTGEKVFLECVQDMDHENMFWYRQDPGLGLRLIYFSYDVKMKEKGDIPEGYSVSREKKERFSLILESASTNQTSMYLCASSNPSGANTGELFFGEGSRLTVL.

CDR3 nucleotide sequence: TGTGCCTGCACCTTCGGGACAGGCCGGACTGAAGCTTTCTTT. Its translation: CACTFGTGRTEAFF. The genes are TRBV30 and TRBJ1-1; 8 bases line up with TRBD1. Germline V CDR1 and CDR2: GTSNPN, SVGIG (reference sequence). With V trimmed by 6 bases and J by 5 bases, 11 bases remained unmatched. The CDR3 spans 14 residues. The entire variable domain, with the rest obtained from reference TRBV30 and TRBJ1-1, is as follows: SQTIHQWPATLVQPVGSPLSLECTVEGTSNPNLYWYRQAAGRGLQLLFYSVGIGQISSEVPQNLSASRPQDRQFILSSKKLLLSDSGFYLCACTFGTGRTEAFFGQGTRLTVV.

The CDR3 loop reads CASSPAHLAVNSGSWVETQYF. CDR3 in DNA: TGTGCCAGCTCACCAGCCCATCTCGCCGTAAATAGCGGGAGTTGGGTGGAGACCCAGTACTTC. V is TRBV18 and J is TRBJ2-5, with 9 positions matching TRBD2. This CDR3 region has 21 residues. The germline V gene has CDR1 KGHSH and CDR2 LQKENI. The ends lost 2 bases at V and 5 bases at J; junction bases unmatched: 24.

The V gene is TRBV3-1 (or the pseudogene TRBV3-2), the J gene TRBJ1-5; 10 bases align to TRBD1. Unmatched junction bases numbered 7, after V lost 4 bases and J lost 4 bases. The V gene's germline CDR1 is LGHDT and CDR2 YNNKEL (reference sequence). The CDR3 is 16 residues long. The CDR3 bases are TGTGCCAGCAGCCGTGAATCGGGACAGGGGAATCAGCCCCAGCATTTT. It yields the protein CASSRESGQGNQPQHF.

V usage is TRBV12-5 and J usage is TRBJ2-3, with TRBD2 matching 8 bases. Germline trimming cut 6 bases from V and 2 bases from J; bases unmatched to any gene: 4. Germline loops: CDR1 LGHNT, CDR2 FRNRAP. The length of the CDR3 is 14 residues. Here the CDR3 reads CASGPTSDTDTQYF. The CDR3 DNA sequence: TGTGCTAGTGGCCCGACTAGCGACACAGATACGCAGTATTTT.

As concerns this clone: One end of the junction varies from germline; a read error may be responsible. The genes are TRBV28 and TRBJ2-3, with 11 bases matching TRBD2. This CDR3 is built from 15 residues. The V gene's germline CDR1 is MDHEN and CDR2 SYDVKM. CDR3: CASILAGGYTDTQYF. The CDR3, as DNA: TGTGCCAGCATTTTAGCGGGAGGGTACACAGATACGCAGTATTTT.

This clone has just a few counts. This rearrangement joins TRBV5-6 to TRBJ2-6; D is possibly TRBD1 (5 bases). CDR1 is SGHDT and CDR2 is YYEEEE in the germline V gene. The CDR3 has 18 amino acids. The V end lost 0 bases, the J end lost 1 base, and 14 bases lay between the germline ends. DNA of the CDR3: TGTGCCAGCAGCTTGGGCAGGGTGTTCCTATCTGGGGCCAACGTCCTGACTTTC. As protein: CASSLGRVFLSGANVLTF.

This chain joins TRBV6-9 and TRBJ2-5; TRBD2 might be the D (6 bases). The germline V and J ends were trimmed by 2 bases and 3 bases, with 16 bases remaining between them. CDR3 length equals 16 residues. Germline V gene sequence: CDR1 MNHGY, CDR2 SVAAGI. This chain's CDR3 is CASSYLLAEGEETQYF. For the CDR3, the DNA is TGTGCCAGCAGTTATCTCCTTGCGGAGGGAGAAGAGACCCAGTACTTC.

The V gene is TRBV4-2, the J gene TRBJ2-1, with D maybe TRBD2 (6 bases). The ends were cut back, 4 bases at V and 1 base at J, with 14 bases in the middle. The CDR3 has 16 residues. Germline-derived CDR1 and CDR2 are LGHNA and YNFKEQ. The CDR3 is CASSPPSGPSYNEQFF. CDR3 coding DNA: TGTGCCAGCAGCCCCCCCAGCGGGCCATCCTACAATGAGCAGTTCTTC.

The chain combines TRBV5-1 with TRBJ2-1; 11 nucleotides match TRBD2. Germline V gene sequence: CDR1 SGHRS, CDR2 YFSETQ. The CDR3 sequence is 16 residues long. V shed 4 bases, J shed 9 bases, and the junction held 12 bases outside the gene matches. CDR3 protein: CASSQRPLAGVGEQFF. In DNA, the CDR3 is TGCGCCAGCAGCCAACGGCCACTAGCGGGAGTAGGTGAGCAGTTCTTC. Supplemented by reference TRBV5-1 and TRBJ2-1, the full variable domain reads KAGVTQTPRYLIKTRGQQVTLSCSPISGHRSVSWYQQTPGQGLQFLFEYFSETQRNKGNFPGRFSGRQFSNSRSEMNVSTLELGDSALYLCASSQRPLAGVGEQFFGPGTRLTVL.

The chain has TRBV2 and TRBJ2-3, with TRBD2 matching over 10 bases. Unmatched junction bases numbered 2, after V lost 8 bases and J lost 3 bases. This CDR3 has 13 amino acids. Germline CDR1 reads SNHLY; CDR2 reads FYNNEI. The chain's CDR3 is CASGTSVTDTQYF. The CDR3 nucleotides read TGTGCCAGCGGGACTAGCGTGACAGATACGCAGTATTTT.

The V call is TRBV5-1, the J call TRBJ2-3; 11 nucleotides match TRBD2. With 1 base clipped from V and 1 base from J, the junction kept 2 bases outside the gene matches. Germline CDR1 and CDR2: SGHRS and YFSETQ. CDR3 size: 16 residues. CDR3: CASSLLSGRGTDTQYF. CDR3 in DNA: TGCGCCAGCAGCTTGCTTAGCGGGAGGGGCACAGATACGCAGTATTTT.

The rearrangement joins TRBV3-1 (or the pseudogene TRBV3-2) to TRBJ2-4, with 11 bases that match TRBD2. The CDR3 has 16 residues. Germline loops: CDR1 LGHDT, CDR2 YNNKEL (reference sequence). J was trimmed by 4 bases and V by 2 bases; bases with no gene match: 4. In DNA, the CDR3 is TGTGCCAGCAGCCAAATTAGCGGGAGGGGGAAAAACATTCAGTACTTC. This codes for CASSQISGRGKNIQYF.

J is TRBJ1-2 and V is TRBV6-5, with a tentative D call TRBD1 (5 bases). V was pared by 7 bases and J by 2 bases, with 11 bases between. The CDR3 extends over 13 amino acids. CDR1 MNHEY and CDR2 SVGAGI come from the germline V gene. CDR3 residues: CASIYRPNYGYTF. The CDR3 coding sequence is TGTGCCAGCATCTACAGGCCAAACTATGGCTACACCTTC.

This clone was recorded a few times. The rearrangement uses TRBV29-1 and TRBJ2-7; maybe TRBD1 (5 bases). V was pared by 6 bases and J by 1 base, with 10 bases between. There are 12 residues in the CDR3. Germline lookup yields CDR1 SQVTM and CDR2 ANQGSEA. The CDR3 reads CSVLRGSYEQYF. The CDR3 DNA reads TGCAGCGTCTTAAGGGGTTCCTACGAGCAGTACTTC.

CDR3 nucleotides: TGTGCCAGCAGCAAAGGTCCGACAGGGGAAGATTCACCCCTCCACTTT. Protein: CASSKGPTGEDSPLHF. This rearrangement joins TRBV21-1 to TRBJ1-6; the DNA was not compared with TRBD1, the D call given in the table. TRBV21-1 is tagged as a pseudogene. The length of the CDR3 is 16 residues.